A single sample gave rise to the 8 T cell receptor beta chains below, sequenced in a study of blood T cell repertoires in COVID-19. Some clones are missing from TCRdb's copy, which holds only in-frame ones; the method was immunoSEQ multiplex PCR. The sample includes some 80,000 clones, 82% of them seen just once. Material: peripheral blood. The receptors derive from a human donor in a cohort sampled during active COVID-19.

CDR3 sequence: CASSLVDREGSQPQHF. In DNA form, the CDR3 reads TGTGCCAGCAGCTTGGTAGATAGGGAGGGCAGTCAGCCCCAGCATTTT. The chain has TRBV5-6 and TRBJ1-5; D unclear. This CDR3 is 16 amino acids long. Trimming took off 0 bases at V and 6 bases at J, with 16 bases between the two ends. Germline V gene lookup returns CDR1 SGHDT and CDR2 YYEEEE.

In nucleotides, the CDR3 is TGTGCCAGCAGTGAAGGGCGGGACGGGTCACCCCTCCACTTT. It encodes CASSEGRDGSPLHF. The rearrangement links TRBV25-1 to TRBJ1-6; tentative D call: TRBD1 (5 bases). This CDR3 is built from 14 residues. The germline V gene has CDR1 MGHDK and CDR2 SYGVNS. Trimming stripped 2 bases from V and 10 bases from J, with 12 bases between.

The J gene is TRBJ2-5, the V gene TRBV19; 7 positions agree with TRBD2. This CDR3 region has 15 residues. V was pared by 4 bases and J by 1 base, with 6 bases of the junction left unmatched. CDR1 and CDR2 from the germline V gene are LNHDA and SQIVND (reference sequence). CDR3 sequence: CASSSRDYLQETQYF. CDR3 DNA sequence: TGTGCCAGTAGTAGCCGGGACTACCTCCAAGAGACCCAGTACTTC.

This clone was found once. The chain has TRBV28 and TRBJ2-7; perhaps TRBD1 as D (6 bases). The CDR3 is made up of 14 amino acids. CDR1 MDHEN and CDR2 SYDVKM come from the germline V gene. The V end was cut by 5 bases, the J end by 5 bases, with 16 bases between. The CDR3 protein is CASSLPGHGDEQYF. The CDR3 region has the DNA TGTGCCAGCAGTCTTCCGGGACACGGGGACGAGCAGTACTTC.

Written as DNA, the CDR3 is TGTGCCAGTAGTCCCTGGGGCTCAACTAATGAAAAACTGTTTTTT. The encoded protein is CASSPWGSTNEKLFF. The chain combines TRBV19 with TRBJ1-4; D is possibly TRBD1 (5 bases). Trimming removed 5 bases at V and 0 bases at J, with 10 bases between. The CDR3 sequence is 15 residues long. Germline CDR1 reads LNHDA; CDR2 reads SQIVND (reference sequence).

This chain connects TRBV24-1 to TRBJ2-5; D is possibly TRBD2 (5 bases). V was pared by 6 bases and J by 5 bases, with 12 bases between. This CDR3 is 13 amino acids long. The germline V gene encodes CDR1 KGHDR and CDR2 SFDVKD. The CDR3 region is CATSQSGVETQYF. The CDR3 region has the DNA TGTGCCACCAGTCAATCCGGGGTCGAGACCCAGTACTTC.

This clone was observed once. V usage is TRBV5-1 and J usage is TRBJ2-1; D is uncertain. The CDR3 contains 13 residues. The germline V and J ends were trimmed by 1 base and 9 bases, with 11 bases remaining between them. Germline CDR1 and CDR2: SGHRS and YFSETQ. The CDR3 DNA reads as TGCGCCAGCAGCTTGTCGCCGGGTAGTGAGCAGTTCTTC. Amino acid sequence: CASSLSPGSEQFF.

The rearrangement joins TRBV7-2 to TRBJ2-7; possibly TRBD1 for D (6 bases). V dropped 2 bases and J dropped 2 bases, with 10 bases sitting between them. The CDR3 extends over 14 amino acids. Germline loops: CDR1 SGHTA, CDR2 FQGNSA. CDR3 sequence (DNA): TGTGCCAGCAGCTTATCCACAGGGCCCTACGAGCAGTACTTC. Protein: CASSLSTGPYEQYF. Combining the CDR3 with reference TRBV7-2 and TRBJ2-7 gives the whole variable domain GAGVSQSPSNKVTEKGKDVELRCDPISGHTALYWYRQSLGQGLEFLIYFQGNSAPDKSGLPSDRFSAERTGGSVSTLTIQRTQQEDSAVYLCASSLSTGPYEQYFGPGTRLTVT.